This T cell receptor (beta chain) was sequenced during a study of cytotoxic CD8 clonotypes in ibrutinib-treated CLL. The CDR3 runs to 17 residues. Germline loops: CDR1 MNHNS, CDR2 SASEGT. V was trimmed by 0 bases and J by 0 bases, leaving 12 bases between them. The assay was immunoSEQ multiplex PCR, and TCRdb's table has in-frame clones only and misses some. Of 35,000 or so clones in the sample, about 70% were seen once. The sequence derives from a human donor with chronic lymphocytic leukemia. Sequenced here: PBMCs, sampled at disease progression, from a patient treated with ibrutinib. This chain connects TRBV6-1 to TRBJ1-5; D unclear. In DNA form, the CDR3 reads TGTGCCAGCAGTGAAGCGGCAGGAGCCTATAGCAATCAGCCCCAGCATTTT. Protein sequence: CASSEAAGAYSNQPQHF.